This record concerns one T cell receptor beta chain sequence. Sequencing was performed with immunoSEQ multiplex PCR; in TCRdb, only in-frame clones are kept and a portion is missing. The data hold 12,000 to 15,000 clones, with roughly 71% observed a single time. The data are from a study of neoadjuvant anti-PD-1 for oral cavity cancer. These newly diagnosed stage II-IVA oral cavity squamous cell carcinoma patients had no prior systemic or radiation treatment. J gave up 11 bases and V 4 bases, and 3 bases lay outside the gene matches. CDR3 size: 12 residues. Germline CDR1 SNHLY, CDR2 FYNNEI. This clonotype was sampled from a person aged 35-79 years with oral cavity squamous cell carcinoma. This chain links TRBV2 with TRBJ2-1; 9 nucleotides line up with TRBD2. Sample: PBMCs, taken before nivolumab (anti-PD-1) treatment. The CDR3 is CASSGGRAQQFF. CDR3 sequence (DNA): TGTGCCAGCAGTGGCGGGAGGGCCCAGCAGTTCTTC. The whole variable domain, remainder taken from reference TRBV2 and TRBJ2-1, is EPEVTQTPSHQVTQMGQEVILRCVPISNHLYFYWYRQILGQKVEFLVSFYNNEISEKSEIFDDQFSVERPDGSNFTLKIRSTKLEDSAMYFCASSGGRAQQFFGPGTRLTVL.